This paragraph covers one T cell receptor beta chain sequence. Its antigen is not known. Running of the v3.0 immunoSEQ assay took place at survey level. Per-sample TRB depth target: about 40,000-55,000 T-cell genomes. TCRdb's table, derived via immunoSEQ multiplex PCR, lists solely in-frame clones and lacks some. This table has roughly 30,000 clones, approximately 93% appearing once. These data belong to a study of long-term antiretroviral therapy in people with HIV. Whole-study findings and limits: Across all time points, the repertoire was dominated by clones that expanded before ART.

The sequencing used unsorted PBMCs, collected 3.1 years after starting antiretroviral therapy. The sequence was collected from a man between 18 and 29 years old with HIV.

As DNA, the CDR3 is TGTGCCAGCAGTGGTTACCGATTAGGCAATGAGCAGTTCTTC. Translating it yields CASSGYRLGNEQFF. The chain recombines TRBV6-5 with TRBJ2-1; D call uncertain. The CDR3 spans 14 residues. Germline V CDR1 and CDR2: MNHEY, SVGAGI. V was clipped by 5 bases and J by 6 bases, with 14 bases between them.